This T cell receptor beta chain was captured in a study of blood T cells in healthy people across ages (dated by TCRdb to about 2015). In terms of the full investigation: In model experiments, template switching captured roughly one uniquely barcoded TCR beta cDNA molecule for every two T cells. Using the same blood draw, the study looked at two additional independent replicas of 1 million unique cDNA reads for two donors, one aged 18 to 30 and the other aged 80 or older. To avoid experimental bias, donors of different ages were spread randomly across the sequencing lanes. Donors were grouped into four age groups: young (average roughly 15 years), middle-aged (roughly 38), aged (over 55) and long-lived (approximately 78). Age-related changes in TCR beta repertoire diversity were measured in the study by deep sequencing normalized with unique cDNA molecular identifiers. What the authors observed across the whole study: Bulk unsorted PBMC profiling prevented conclusive comparison of naive and antigen-experienced compartments. Because donor CMV infection status was unknown, age-related changes in expanded clonotypes were potentially confounded. Observed TCR beta diversity per million T cells fell roughly linearly with age, and a significant reduction was already apparent by age roughly 40. Estimates of total diversity based on one million sequenced T cells were regarded as lower bounds and as underestimates. Compared with the aged group, the long-lived group had more naive CD4+ T cells, fewer expanded clones and increased TCR diversity, a pattern suggesting age selection. The percentage of naive T cells measured by flow cytometry correlated strongly with observed TCR beta diversity.

The library was obtained by 5' RACE. The instrument given in TCRdb is Illumina HiSeq 2500. A second 7 to 11 cycle PCR used a sample-barcoded 5' primer and a J-beta primer mix. Each TCR beta cDNA molecule received a unique molecular identifier from a template-switch 5' adaptor carrying 12 random nucleotides. Each sample yielded at least 2.5 million CDR3-containing paired-end reads. The Mint cDNA synthesis kit, primed by a TRBC-specific oligonucleotide, was used to synthesize first-strand cDNA from all RNA. Following uracil-DNA glycosylase treatment, all cDNA underwent a first 18-cycle PCR with the universal primers M1SS and BC2_uni_R. The study's own analysis went as follows. Normalization of each sample was performed by random selection of 1 million high-quality reads, each carrying a distinct molecular identifier. Instead of being binned into consensus sequences, reads with shared molecular identifiers were discarded. CDR3 identification, clonotype clustering and error correction used MiTCR with a Q25 quality threshold and the strictest error-elimination algorithm. A nonparametric unseen species model with Euler transformation was used to estimate lower-bound total TCR beta diversity. TCRdb's own reprocessing of the public reads used fastp at Q25 and MiXCR and kept productive beta chains. CDR3 protein sequences are deduplicated, and each keeps its most common genes and DNA. V and J calls and clone size were set by TCRdb, not the authors. The sample table contains roughly 1.5 million distinct CDR3 sequences; only one count was recorded for approximately 42% of them. In total, the top ten clones hold 4% of the sample.

The 40 or so donors, aged about 6 to 100 years, were systemically healthy Caucasian individuals from Russia. Approximately 9.7 milliliters of peripheral blood were drawn from each donor into EDTA-treated Vacutainer tubes. PBMCs were isolated by Ficoll-Paque density-gradient centrifugation, with at least 6 million obtained per sample. Total RNA, at least 6 micrograms per sample, was extracted from PBMCs with Trizol reagent. For every donor, flow cytometry on a PBMC aliquot measured the percentage of naive CD45RAhigh/CD27high T cells. CDR1 and CDR2 were assigned from the germline V gene (reference sequence) as DFQATT and SNEGSKA. The CDR3 goes from the cysteine to the phenylalanine over 13 residues. Only the CDR3 portion is preserved as DNA: 39 bases, with reading frame beginning at the first base. V is cut by 7 bases and J by 3 bases, and the space between the germline ends is 14 bases. Of note for this clonotype: Its cognate antigen has yet to be identified. No base qualities exist here, and no much larger clone lies one base off it.

The chain was built from TRBV20-1 and TRBJ2-3, with the identity of the D gene unclear. What was sequenced was blood. The sequence came from a woman aged 18-35 years in good health. The CDR3 here reads CSGYPRNTDTQYF. The bases are TGCAGTGGTTACCCCCGGAATACAGATACGCAGTATTTT.